This T cell receptor (beta chain) was sequenced during a study of T cells in Graves' hyperthyroidism and ophthalmopathy (dated by TCRdb to the late 2010s). General notes on the study: Peripheral blood samples were taken at initial diagnosis, before any treatment was given. Whether ophthalmopathy could be predicted prospectively was tested in an independent validation cohort made up of 18 hyperthyroidism patients plus 17 patients who later progressed to ophthalmopathy. The study also compared thyroid tissue and blood T-cell repertoires from a handful of Graves' hyperthyroidism patients. The paper describes TCR Vbeta CDR3 sequencing of 130 to 150 peripheral blood samples, made up of under 50 ophthalmopathy patients, 70 to 75 hyperthyroidism patients and 17 progressor patients. Following sampling, methimazole starting at 30 mg daily was given to hyperthyroidism patients, and high-dose intravenous methylprednisolone was given to ophthalmopathy patients. To identify TCR V-J signatures that set the groups apart, the researchers used a discovery cohort of roughly 100 patients, made up of fewer than 50 with Graves' ophthalmopathy and some 55 with stable Graves' hyperthyroidism. The roughly 91 discovery patients were randomly divided into training and test sets at a 7:3 ratio. General conclusions and limits of the study: In validation, progression to ophthalmopathy was predicted by the model with roughly 71% sensitivity and 72% to 85% specificity, a median of about 6.4 months before onset. Most expanded thyroid clonotypes (frequency above 0.001) were also detected in blood, suggesting blood repertoires may reflect thyroid immune responses. Sample size was not statistically predetermined, and blinding of investigators to group allocation was not performed. A model built on a 13 V-J signature distinguished ophthalmopathy from stable hyperthyroidism, reaching 87.88% sensitivity and 81.08% specificity in cross-validation and 80%/75% in testing.

Trimming costs V 3 bases and J 6 bases, and their ends lie 15 bases apart. The CDR3 measures 14 amino acids from cysteine to phenylalanine. The retained sequence is limited to the CDR3, 42 bases, with the frame set at the first base. Reading the germline V gene (reference sequence) gives CDR1 DFQATT and CDR2 SNEGSKA. Concerning this clonotype: Its recognized antigen is unknown. No base qualities exist here, and no much larger clone lies one base off it.

TCR beta CDR3 regions were amplified from RNA transcripts. The TCR CDR3 was subjected to a first round of RT-PCR using the HTBI primer set and the Qiagen OneStep RT-PCR kit. A second multiplex PCR round built the libraries, followed by size selection and purification. Libraries were sequenced paired-end with 100 bp reads on an Illumina HiSeq2000. The authors' pipeline ran thus. Raw data were processed with SOAPnuke, discarding reads with adapters, uncalled bases, mean Phred below 15, or no exact constant-primer or identifier match. High-quality paired reads were merged using COPE v1.2.5, and each unique nucleotide sequence was defined as a clonotype. Clonotypes were aligned to IMGT TRBV, TRBD and TRBJ reference segments using MiTCR v1.1. The analysis was restricted to V-J combinations with a frequency above 0.0001, which together covered approximately 99% of the repertoires. A TCS score was defined as the ratio between F50 (clonal expansion) and ExV (chaos), using BLOSUM62-based TCRdist between CDR3 peptides within each V-J. Welch's t-statistics and random forest reduced just over 500 V-J features to 13, which were used in a naive Bayes classifier (R e1071). Using fastp trimming at Q25 and MiXCR clonotype assembly, TCRdb reanalyzed the public sequencing data and kept in-frame beta chains. Rows matching on CDR3 protein sequence are summarized as one entry with the most common DNA and genes. For this entry, the V and J calls and clone size follow TCRdb and not the study's own pipeline. Here the sample has about 340,000 distinct CDR3 sequences; around a sixth occur a single time. The ten largest clonotypes hold approximately 49% of the sample.

Graves' hyperthyroidism was defined as stable when no progression to ophthalmopathy occurred over 18 months of follow-up. Hyperthyroidism patients were newly diagnosed, had a disease duration of under 2 months, and were aged 18 to 65 years. Exclusion was applied to patients with uncontrolled infections, other autoimmune diseases, pregnancy or lactation. Diagnoses relied on clinical symptoms, serum thyroxine and TRAb, thyroid ultrasound and orbital computed tomography. PBMCs were isolated from 7.5 to 10 ml of fresh peripheral blood by Ficoll-Paque density gradient centrifugation. Total RNA was extracted with Trizol reagent, and quality was checked on an Agilent 2100 Bioanalyzer.

This receptor was taken from a woman in her fifties or sixties with Graves' hyperthyroidism. Sequenced: blood. The sequence is built from TRBV20-1 and TRBJ2-1; the D segment cannot be called with confidence. The CDR3 loop reads CSASDSSTANEQFF. The base sequence is TGCAGTGCTAGTGATTCGTCGACTGCCAATGAGCAGTTCTTC.